These 30 T cell receptor beta chains were sequenced from one sample in a study of early T cells in non-severe SARS-CoV-2 infection. MiXCR, run by TCRdb on the 5' RACE reads, gives a single entry per CDR3 protein. Of about 83,000 distinct CDR3 sequences listed, roughly 12% are singletons. The sequenced material came from whole blood. The receptor set was obtained from an adult who was a healthcare worker with PCR-confirmed SARS-CoV-2 infection or an uninfected control (not recorded which).

This clonotype showed up just a few times. Here the CDR3 DNA reads TGTGCCAGCAGTCGGACTAGCGGGACGAATGAGCAGTTCTTC. Its protein is CASSRTSGTNEQFF. The rearrangement uses TRBV6-5 and TRBJ2-1; 12 bases align to TRBD2. Germline V gives CDR1 MNHEY, CDR2 SVGAGI. There are 14 residues in the CDR3. V was clipped by 5 bases and J by 7 bases; unmatched bases: 3.

This clonotype was seen many times. This chain links TRBV11-2 with TRBJ1-4, with 9 nucleotides matching TRBD1. Germline CDR1 and CDR2: SGHAT and FQNNGV. Germline trimming cut 4 bases from V and 5 bases from J; bases unmatched to any gene: 2. The CDR3 has 14 amino acids. The CDR3 reads CASSSGQGNEKLFF. The CDR3 nucleotides are TGTGCCAGCAGCTCGGGACAGGGAAATGAAAAACTGTTTTTT.

The chain links TRBV5-1 to TRBJ1-1; the D is unclear. V lost 0 bases and J 1 base, leaving 7 bases between the germline ends. Germline values: CDR1 SGHRS, CDR2 YFSETQ. CDR3 length: 14 residues. This CDR3 is CASSLVPENTEAFF. The CDR3 coding sequence is TGCGCCAGCAGCTTGGTCCCAGAGAACACTGAAGCTTTCTTT.

This clonotype has a count of ten or more. V usage is TRBV5-4 and J usage is TRBJ2-1; D possibly corresponds to TRBD1 (5 bases). From germline, CDR1 is SGHNT and CDR2 YYREEE (reference sequence). CDR3 length equals 15 residues. Between the trimmed V and J ends, which lost 5 bases and 9 bases, there was a span of 21 bases. The CDR3 here is CASRLAPTGSGEQFF. CDR3 coding DNA: TGTGCCAGCAGATTAGCCCCAACAGGTAGTGGTGAGCAGTTCTTC.

This clonotype came up many times. This chain links TRBV18 with TRBJ2-1; D may be TRBD1 or TRBD2 (5 bases each). The CDR3 loop spans 20 amino acids. Germline assignment: CDR1 KGHSH and CDR2 LQKENI. The V and J ends lost 3 bases and 0 bases respectively, with 24 bases between them. CDR3 bases: TGTGCCAGCTCACCGACCGGGGCGGAGGCGGCGGCGAGCTCCTACAATGAGCAGTTCTTC. It yields the protein CASSPTGAEAAASSYNEQFF.

CDR3 sequence reads: CASSPMEGGKAEAFF. CDR3 nucleotide sequence: TGTGCCAGCAGCCCCATGGAGGGGGGAAAGGCTGAAGCTTTCTTT. The chain links TRBV6-5 to TRBJ1-1; D perhaps matches TRBD1 (6 bases). Germline loops: CDR1 MNHEY, CDR2 SVGAGI. The CDR3 consists of 15 residues. V lost 6 bases and J lost 6, with 20 bases in between.

This clonotype was found many times. The rearrangement links TRBV7-2 to TRBJ1-2; D gene ambiguous. The germline CDR1 and CDR2 sequences are SGHTA and FQGNSA. The germline V and J ends were trimmed by 7 bases and 8 bases, with 20 bases remaining between them. The CDR3 is 14 residues long. The CDR3 nucleotides are TGTGCCAGCATCCAGGCCGGGGAGCTTAGGGGCTACACCTTC. Protein: CASIQAGELRGYTF.

The chain recombines TRBV7-9 with TRBJ2-3, with D uncertain. The V end lost 3 bases, the J end lost 5 bases, and 3 bases lay between the germline ends. Germline V lookup: CDR1 SEHNR, CDR2 FQNEAQ (reference sequence). CDR3 length equals 11 residues. CDR3 protein: CASSFKDTQYF. The CDR3 DNA follows: TGTGCCAGCAGCTTTAAAGATACGCAGTATTTT.

The chain is built from TRBV21-1 and TRBJ2-1; the D call TRBD2 from the table was never checked on the DNA. TRBV21-1 is an annotated pseudogene. This CDR3 comprises 15 residues. In nucleotides, the CDR3 is TGTGCCAGCAGCAAGTCGGGCAGCGGCTACAATGAGCAGTTCTTC. Protein product: CASSKSGSGYNEQFF.

The V and J genes are TRBV19 and TRBJ2-6; 7 bases map to TRBD1. Germline lookup yields CDR1 LNHDA and CDR2 SQIVND (reference sequence). V lost 2 bases to trimming and J lost 0 bases; unmatched junction nucleotides: 10. This CDR3 has 19 residues. The CDR3, as DNA: TGTGCCAGTAGTATACAAGGAGGCAGGGGGAGCTCTGGGGCCAACGTCCTGACTTTC. This codes for CASSIQGGRGSSGANVLTF.

A word on this clonotype: An end of the junction does not agree with germline; a read error may underlie this. The chain has TRBV7-3 and TRBJ1-1, with D possibly being TRBD1 (5 bases). In germline, CDR1 is SGHTA, CDR2 FQGTGA. This CDR3 spans 14 amino acids. As DNA, the CDR3 is TGTGCCAGCAGCTTAAATGGAGATACAGGTTATTGCCACTTT. Translated, it gives CASSLNGDTGYCHF. The whole variable domain, filled in from reference TRBV7-3 and TRBJ1-1, reads GAGVSQTPSNKVTEKGKYVELRCDPISGHTALYWYRQSLGQGPEFLIYFQGTGAADDSGLPNDRFFAVRPEGSVSTLKIQRTERGDSAVYLCASSLNGDTGYCHFGQGTRLTVV.

This clonotype came up many times. This sequence joins TRBV27 and TRBJ1-6; D remains unclear. This CDR3 region has 15 residues. V lost 2 bases and J 10 bases, leaving 15 bases between the germline ends. From germline, CDR1 is MNHEY and CDR2 SMNVEV (reference sequence). CDR3 loop: CASSLDGAVGSPLHF. DNA for the CDR3: TGTGCCAGCAGTTTAGACGGAGCAGTGGGATCACCCCTCCACTTT.

The CDR3 sequence is CSASGSSQETQYF. The CDR3 nucleotides read TGCAGTGCTAGCGGGAGCTCCCAAGAGACCCAGTACTTC. The chain links TRBV20-1 to TRBJ2-5, with D tentatively TRBD2 (6 bases). The V end lost 3 bases, the J end lost 1 base, and 9 bases lay between the germline ends. The CDR3 spans 13 residues. Germline V lookup: CDR1 DFQATT, CDR2 SNEGSKA (reference sequence).

This clonotype was seen repeatedly, ten times or more. This chain connects TRBV2 to TRBJ2-3; 7 bases match TRBD2. The trim removed 10 bases at V and 3 bases at J, leaving 7 bases unmatched. CDR3 size: 13 residues. The germline V gene has CDR1 SNHLY and CDR2 FYNNEI. In DNA form, the CDR3 reads TGTGCCAACCGGGAGGTGGGGACAGATACGCAGTATTTT. Translating gives CANREVGTDTQYF.

This clonotype has more than one count but fewer than ten. The V call is TRBV18, the J call TRBJ2-7; tentatively, D is TRBD1 (6 bases). This CDR3 spans 13 amino acids. Looked up from germline, CDR1 is KGHSH and CDR2 is LQKENI. Between the trimmed V and J ends, which lost 3 bases and 9 bases, there was a span of 15 bases. This CDR3 is CASSPMTGPGQYF. As DNA, the CDR3 is TGTGCCAGCTCACCGATGACAGGCCCCGGGCAGTACTTC.

The chain links TRBV4-3 to TRBJ1-1; 7 bases fit TRBD1. CDR1 and CDR2 from the germline V gene are LGHNA and YSLEER. The CDR3 is 16 amino acids. J was trimmed by 0 bases and V by 4 bases; bases with no gene match: 8. This chain's CDR3 is CASSRFGGTVNTEAFF. For the CDR3, the DNA is TGCGCCAGCAGCCGTTTCGGAGGGACAGTGAACACTGAAGCTTTCTTT.

V is TRBV6-6 and J is TRBJ1-2, with D maybe TRBD1 (5 bases). V was pared by 6 bases and J by 1 base, with 18 bases between. CDR3 length equals 16 residues. From germline, CDR1 is MNHNY and CDR2 SVGAGI (reference sequence). The CDR3 bases are TGTGCCAGCAGACGCCAGAAACAGGACGTTAACTATGGCTACACCTTC. Its protein is CASRRQKQDVNYGYTF.

The V and J genes are TRBV29-1 and TRBJ1-1, with unresolved D. Germline assignment: CDR1 SQVTM and CDR2 ANQGSEA. The CDR3 contains 11 residues. Trimming stripped 7 bases from V and 6 bases from J, with 12 bases between. The CDR3 bases are TGCAGCGCTGGGAATTGGCCTGAAGCTTTCTTT. As protein: CSAGNWPEAFF.

This clonotype was seen ten or more times. The chain links TRBV5-6 to TRBJ2-3; no definite D call. V lost 2 bases to trimming and J lost 2 bases, with 9 bases between them. CDR1 and CDR2 from the germline V gene are SGHDT and YYEEEE. The CDR3 is made up of 14 amino acids. The CDR3 reads CASSFTSSTDTQYF. The CDR3 DNA follows: TGTGCCAGCAGCTTTACGTCGTCCACAGATACGCAGTATTTT.

This clonotype was found a few times. The chain uses TRBV10-3 and TRBJ1-5; D uncertain. Germline V lookup: CDR1 ENHRY, CDR2 SYGVKD. V was cut by 0 bases and J by 5 bases, with 5 bases left in between. This CDR3 spans 13 amino acids. The CDR3 nucleotides read TGTGCCATCAGTGAGTCGCAGGATCAGCCCCAGCATTTT. The encoded protein is CAISESQDQPQHF.

J is TRBJ2-1 and V is TRBV6-2 or TRBV6-3, with TRBD2 matching over 8 bases. The V and J ends lost 8 bases and 3 bases, in that order; junction bases with no gene match: 9. Germline CDR1 and CDR2: MNHEY and SVGEGT. The CDR3 loop spans 15 amino acids. CDR3 sequence reads: CASSLSGSDYNEQFF. The CDR3 DNA sequence: TGTGCCAGCTCGTTGAGCGGGAGTGACTACAATGAGCAGTTCTTC.

V usage is TRBV7-9 and J usage is TRBJ2-1; 9 nucleotides align to TRBD2. Germline lookup yields CDR1 SEHNR and CDR2 FQNEAQ (reference sequence). After removal of 3 bases from V and 2 bases from J, the junction contained 5 bases not matched to a gene. This CDR3 spans 16 amino acids. This CDR3 reads CASSFGSGSPYNEQFF. The CDR3 region has the DNA TGTGCCAGCAGCTTCGGTAGCGGGAGCCCCTACAATGAGCAGTTCTTC.

This clonotype has a handful of counts. The chain uses TRBV29-1 and TRBJ1-1, with D maybe TRBD1 (5 bases). The CDR3 contains 13 residues. Germline-derived CDR1 and CDR2 are SQVTM and ANQGSEA. Trimming shortened V by 7 bases and J by 11 bases, and 23 bases separated the two germline ends. The CDR3 here is CSARASGGSGAFF. In DNA form, the CDR3 reads TGCAGCGCCAGGGCTTCCGGGGGGTCAGGGGCTTTCTTT. Complete variable domain (other parts from reference TRBV29-1 and TRBJ1-1): SAVISQKPSRDICQRGTSLTIQCQVDSQVTMMFWYRQQPGQSLTLIATANQGSEATYESGFVIDKFPISRPNLTFSTLTVSNMSPEDSSIYLCSARASGGSGAFFGQGTRLTVV.

Ten or more counts support this clonotype. The chain employs TRBV20-1 and TRBJ2-7; D may be TRBD2 (5 bases). The CDR3 totals 14 residues. The germline V gene has CDR1 DFQATT and CDR2 SNEGSKA (reference sequence). Between the trimmed V and J ends, which lost 6 bases and 6 bases, there was a span of 21 bases. The CDR3 DNA sequence: TGCAGTGCCCGAAGAACTAGACAAGTCGGCGAGCAGTACTTC. The encoded protein is CSARRTRQVGEQYF.

In its sample, this clonotype was seen once. The chain links TRBV7-2 to TRBJ1-6; no firm D call. This CDR3 is built from 12 residues. V gave up 3 bases and J gave up 9 bases, with 6 bases separating them. CDR1 is SGHTA, CDR2 FQGNSA, per germline. The CDR3 loop is CASSFSGSPLHF. The CDR3 bases are TGTGCCAGCAGCTTTAGCGGTTCACCCCTCCACTTT.

This rearrangement joins TRBV19 to TRBJ1-1; no clear D. The CDR3 sequence is 15 residues long. Germline lookup yields CDR1 LNHDA and CDR2 SQIVND (reference sequence). V gave up 5 bases and J gave up 2 bases, with 15 bases separating them. CDR3 sequence: CASSPHTPLNTEAFF. As DNA, the CDR3 is TGTGCCAGTAGTCCCCACACGCCGCTTAACACTGAAGCTTTCTTT.

This clonotype turned up a few times. V is TRBV4-1 and J is TRBJ2-1, with 11 bases matching TRBD2. CDR1 is MGHRA and CDR2 is YSYEKL in the germline V gene. The V segment lost 4 bases and the J segment 8 bases; nucleotides outside the gene matches: 13. The CDR3 has 17 residues. The CDR3 DNA reads TGCGCCAGCAGCCTCCAGGCGACTAGCGGGAACGTCGATGAGCAGTTCTTC. Its protein product is CASSLQATSGNVDEQFF.

This clonotype has a handful of counts. The chain links TRBV7-6 to TRBJ2-7, with 7 bases that match TRBD2. Germline CDR1 reads SGHVS; CDR2 reads FNYEAQ. V dropped 3 bases and J dropped 2; count of bases not matched to a gene: 7. This CDR3 region has 15 residues. Here the CDR3 reads CASSLWAGVAYEQYF. The CDR3 bases are TGTGCCAGCAGCTTGTGGGCGGGAGTGGCCTACGAGCAGTACTTC.

The chain uses TRBV6-6 and TRBJ2-7, with 11 positions matching TRBD2. This CDR3 spans 16 amino acids. Germline values: CDR1 MNHNY, CDR2 SVGAGI (reference sequence). V lost 5 bases, J lost 5 bases, and 11 bases stayed unmatched. The CDR3 sequence: CASSRLVSGRAHEQYF. The CDR3 DNA is TGTGCCAGCAGTCGCTTGGTTAGCGGGAGGGCGCACGAGCAGTACTTC.

There are a few counts of this clonotype. The J gene is TRBJ1-4, the V gene TRBV18; D is perhaps TRBD1 (5 bases). Trimming took 4 bases from V and 2 from J, leaving 8 bases between them. This CDR3 region has 14 residues. Per germline, CDR1 KGHSH and CDR2 LQKENI. In DNA, the CDR3 is TGTGCCAGCTCACAGGGGCCCACTAATGAAAAACTGTTTTTT. Translating it yields CASSQGPTNEKLFF.